These 26 T cell receptor beta chains were all obtained from the same sample, sequenced in a study of shared clonotypes between healthy human individuals. The protocol was immunoSEQ multiplex PCR, while the TCRdb copy is restricted to in-frame clones and leaves out a portion. The sample holds roughly 1,000,000 clones, around three quarters seen once. Sequencing used memory CD4+ T cells from PBMCs. The subset: CD45RA-negative fraction. The receptors were gathered from a man aged 18 to 29 in good health. Some clones in this sample may be carry-over from other donors' samples.

The rearrangement links TRBV7-2 to TRBJ2-3; possibly TRBD2 for D (5 bases). Germline loops: CDR1 SGHTA, CDR2 FQGNSA. This CDR3 has 13 residues. The germline V and J ends were trimmed by 5 bases and 5 bases, with 11 bases remaining between them. For the CDR3, the DNA is TGTGCCAGCAGCCAGAATGGACTAGATACGCAGTATTTT. It translates to CASSQNGLDTQYF.

The chain employs TRBV27 and TRBJ1-2, with D maybe TRBD1 (6 bases). Trimming shortened V by 5 bases and J by 4 bases, and 14 bases separated the two germline ends. The CDR3 is 14 amino acids. From germline, CDR1 is MNHEY and CDR2 SMNVEV (reference sequence). CDR3 region: CASSAGQFTYGYTF. CDR3 DNA: TGTGCCAGCAGTGCAGGACAGTTTACCTATGGCTACACCTTC.

The rearrangement joins TRBV5-1 to TRBJ2-1; 8 bases are shared with TRBD1. The ends lost 0 bases at V and 8 bases at J; junction bases unmatched: 7. The CDR3 covers 15 residues. The germline gives CDR1 SGHRS, CDR2 YFSETQ. CDR3 in DNA: TGCGCCAGCAGCTTGGACGGCCAGACAGGGGATGAGCAGTTCTTC. Amino acid sequence: CASSLDGQTGDEQFF.

The genes are TRBV2 and TRBJ2-2; D is possibly TRBD1 or TRBD2 (5 bases each). The V and J ends lost 0 bases and 7 bases respectively, with 18 bases between them. The V gene's germline CDR1 is SNHLY and CDR2 FYNNEI. The length of the CDR3 is 17 residues. The CDR3, as DNA: TGTGCCAGCAGTGAAGCGGGCCGAGGGGAAGTTAGCGGGGAGCTGTTTTTT. Encoded protein: CASSEAGRGEVSGELFF.

This rearrangement joins TRBV30 to TRBJ2-4; D is undetermined. The CDR3 sequence is 15 residues long. V dropped 0 bases and J dropped 0 bases, with 9 bases sitting between them. Per the germline V gene, CDR1 is GTSNPN and CDR2 is SVGIG (reference sequence). The CDR3 loop is CAWSVGSLAKNIQYF. The CDR3 nucleotides read TGTGCCTGGAGTGTTGGCAGCCTAGCCAAAAACATTCAGTACTTC.

CDR3 region: CASSPSRGRITGELFF. CDR3 nucleotide sequence: TGTGCCAGCAGTCCATCCAGGGGGCGGATCACCGGGGAGCTGTTTTTT. This rearrangement joins TRBV28 to TRBJ2-2, with TRBD1 identical over 8 bases. CDR3 length: 16 residues. J was trimmed by 4 bases and V by 5 bases; bases with no gene match: 9. Germline CDR1 reads MDHEN; CDR2 reads SYDVKM.

The chain carries TRBV11-2 and TRBJ2-1; 9 positions agree with TRBD2. This CDR3 region has 16 residues. Per the germline V gene, CDR1 is SGHAT and CDR2 is FQNNGV. With V trimmed by 5 bases and J by 4 bases, 9 bases remained unmatched. CDR3 sequence (DNA): TGTGCCAGCAGCCCTCTCCGGACTAGCGAGTACAATGAGCAGTTCTTC. The encoded protein is CASSPLRTSEYNEQFF.

V and J are TRBV5-1 and TRBJ2-2; 8 bases are shared with TRBD2. This CDR3 has 16 residues. With 1 base clipped from V and 0 bases from J, the junction kept 2 bases outside the gene matches. Per the germline V gene, CDR1 is SGHRS and CDR2 is YFSETQ. CDR3 loop: CASSLTSGSNTGELFF. CDR3 bases: TGCGCCAGCAGCTTGACTAGCGGCTCGAACACCGGGGAGCTGTTTTTT.

This chain uses TRBV9 with TRBJ2-7, with D tentatively TRBD2 (7 bases). The V and J ends lost 4 bases and 6 bases respectively, with 17 bases between them. Per germline, CDR1 SGDLS and CDR2 YYNGEE. This CDR3 comprises 14 residues. Here the CDR3 reads CASSSWGGPGEQYF. DNA for the CDR3: TGTGCCAGCAGCTCCTGGGGGGGGCCCGGCGAGCAGTACTTC.

The chain is built from TRBV28 and TRBJ1-1; 8 nucleotides match TRBD1. The germline gives CDR1 MDHEN, CDR2 SYDVKM. The V gene end was trimmed by 4 bases and the J gene end by 0 bases; junction bases not matched to a gene: 7. The CDR3 loop spans 16 amino acids. The CDR3 DNA reads as TGTGCCAGCAGTTCGGGCCGCAGGGGGCTGAACACTGAAGCTTTCTTT. Encoded protein: CASSSGRRGLNTEAFF.

This clone has a count of ten or more. This chain links TRBV28 with TRBJ2-4; D remains unclear. There are 13 residues in the CDR3. Between the trimmed V and J ends, which lost 5 bases and 0 bases, there was a span of 5 bases. From germline, CDR1 is MDHEN and CDR2 SYDVKM. This CDR3 reads CASSTIAKNIQYF. CDR3 sequence (DNA): TGTGCCAGCAGTACTATAGCCAAAAACATTCAGTACTTC.

The chain couples TRBV18 to TRBJ1-3; a possible D gene is TRBD1 (6 bases). Germline assignment: CDR1 KGHSH and CDR2 LQKENI. The CDR3 covers 17 residues. The ends were cut back, 5 bases at V and 0 bases at J, with 17 bases in the middle. The CDR3 DNA is TGTGCCAGCTCATCCACGGGGGGGCTTCTCTCTGGAAACACCATATATTTT. Residues: CASSSTGGLLSGNTIYF. Together with reference TRBV18 and TRBJ1-3, the CDR3 gives the full variable domain: NAGVMQNPRHLVRRRGQEARLRCSPMKGHSHVYWYRQLPEEGLKFMVYLQKENIIDESGMPKERFSAEFPKEGPSILRIQQVVRGDSAAYFCASSSTGGLLSGNTIYFGEGSWLTVV.

The J gene is TRBJ2-7, the V gene TRBV6-5; D tentatively fits TRBD1 or TRBD2 (5 bases each). The CDR3 spans 14 residues. In germline, CDR1 is MNHEY, CDR2 SVGAGI. V lost 0 bases and J 7 bases, leaving 13 bases between the germline ends. CDR3 sequence reads: CASSYSRGEAEQYF. The CDR3 bases are TGTGCCAGCAGTTACTCGAGGGGTGAAGCTGAGCAGTACTTC.

In its sample, this clone was seen a few times. This sequence joins TRBV7-3 and TRBJ2-1; D is undetermined. Trimming shortened V by 2 bases and J by 8 bases, and 10 bases separated the two germline ends. The CDR3 totals 13 residues. The germline V gene has CDR1 SGHTA and CDR2 FQGTGA. CDR3 sequence: CASSLAKGYEQFF. The CDR3 DNA reads TGTGCCAGCAGCTTAGCTAAAGGTTATGAGCAGTTCTTC.

Concerning this clone itself: The same CDR3 also results from other DNA sequences found in this sample. This rearrangement joins TRBV27 to TRBJ2-1; 13 positions agree with TRBD2. In germline, CDR1 is MNHEY, CDR2 SMNVEV (reference sequence). The CDR3 length is 15 residues. Unmatched junction bases numbered 0, after V lost 3 bases and J lost 4 bases. The DNA for the CDR3 is TGTGCCAGCAGTTTGGGACTAGCGGGGTACAATGAGCAGTTCTTC. Amino acids: CASSLGLAGYNEQFF.

The rearrangement uses TRBV29-1 and TRBJ2-2; D perhaps matches TRBD2 (5 bases). Germline V lookup: CDR1 SQVTM, CDR2 ANQGSEA. The CDR3 covers 14 residues. The V and J ends lost 4 bases and 1 base respectively, with 10 bases between them. The CDR3 is CSVVSRENTGELFF. CDR3 bases: TGCAGCGTTGTGAGTCGGGAGAACACCGGGGAGCTGTTTTTT.

The rearrangement links TRBV18 to TRBJ2-3; 14 nucleotides match TRBD2. This CDR3 region has 17 residues. V lost 3 bases to trimming and J lost 2 bases; unmatched junction nucleotides: 4. The V gene's germline CDR1 is KGHSH and CDR2 LQKENI. CDR3 nucleotides: TGTGCCAGCTCACCGGGACTAGCGGGAGCCAACACAGATACGCAGTATTTT. Its protein is CASSPGLAGANTDTQYF.

This sequence joins TRBV6-6 and TRBJ2-7; tentatively, D is TRBD1 (6 bases). Germline CDR1 is MNHNY and CDR2 is SVGAGI (reference sequence). With 8 bases removed from V and 4 bases from J, the gap between germline ends came to 15 bases. This CDR3 has 13 residues. CDR3 amino acids: CASQTGYLYEQYF. CDR3 sequence (DNA): TGTGCCAGCCAAACAGGGTATCTTTACGAGCAGTACTTC.

The chain joins TRBV27 to TRBJ1-2; TRBD1 agrees at 9 bases. After removal of 6 bases from V and 4 bases from J, the junction contained 6 bases not matched to a gene. In germline, CDR1 is MNHEY, CDR2 SMNVEV (reference sequence). The CDR3 is 14 residues long. DNA of the CDR3: TGTGCCAGCAGACAGGGGGCTTTGAGCTATGGCTACACCTTC. Its protein is CASRQGALSYGYTF.

The chain links TRBV9 to TRBJ2-3; 8 bases are a match to TRBD2. V lost 10 bases to trimming and J lost 2 bases; unmatched junction nucleotides: 15. The CDR3 is 16 amino acids. Germline V gene sequence: CDR1 SGDLS, CDR2 YYNGEE. CDR3 amino acids: CAGYRDTSGDTDTQYF. In DNA, the CDR3 is TGTGCCGGCTATAGAGATACTAGCGGTGACACAGATACGCAGTATTTT.

The rearrangement links TRBV28 to TRBJ2-5; D is perhaps TRBD1 (6 bases). V was pared by 2 bases and J by 4 bases, with 14 bases between. Germline lookup yields CDR1 MDHEN and CDR2 SYDVKM. CDR3 length: 15 amino acids. The CDR3 loop is CASSLDRPSIETQYF. The CDR3, as DNA: TGTGCCAGCAGTTTAGACAGGCCTTCCATAGAGACCCAGTACTTC.

On this clone itself: Compared with germline, one end of the junction differs, possibly owing to a read error. The V and J genes are TRBV28 and TRBJ1-2, with D perhaps TRBD1 (6 bases). Germline V gene lookup returns CDR1 MDHEN and CDR2 SYDVKM. This CDR3 contains 12 residues. As DNA, the CDR3 is TGTGCCAGCACCGTCCGCGGCGGGGGGGCCTTCTTC. This translates into CASTVRGGGAFF.

J is TRBJ1-4 and V is TRBV2; no reliable D call. CDR1 SNHLY and CDR2 FYNNEI come from the germline V gene. The CDR3 covers 11 residues. The V end lost 7 bases, the J end lost 8 bases, and 8 bases lay between the germline ends. CDR3 amino acids: CASTQLEKLFF. In DNA form, the CDR3 reads TGTGCCAGCACCCAATTAGAAAAACTGTTTTTT. Based on the CDR3 plus reference TRBV2 and TRBJ1-4, the full variable domain is EPEVTQTPSHQVTQMGQEVILRCVPISNHLYFYWYRQILGQKVEFLVSFYNNEISEKSEIFDDQFSVERPDGSNFTLKIRSTKLEDSAMYFCASTQLEKLFFGSGTQLSVL.

The J gene is TRBJ1-4, the V gene TRBV6-1; 7 bases fit TRBD1. This CDR3 has 14 residues. Trimming removed 4 bases from V and 10 bases from J; junction bases left unmatched: 9. The germline CDR1 and CDR2 sequences are MNHNS and SASEGT. The CDR3 protein is CASSGGQGVGKLFF. The CDR3, as DNA: TGTGCCAGCAGTGGGGGCCAGGGGGTCGGAAAACTGTTTTTT.

The chain is built from TRBV2 and TRBJ2-3; D unclear. This CDR3 region has 14 residues. Germline V gene sequence: CDR1 SNHLY, CDR2 FYNNEI. The V end was cut by 4 bases, the J end by 5 bases, with 13 bases between. CDR3 residues: CASSGIGGQDTQYF. The CDR3 bases are TGTGCCAGCAGTGGAATCGGCGGCCAAGATACGCAGTATTTT.

The J gene is TRBJ2-1, the V gene TRBV11-1; D possibly corresponds to TRBD1 (5 bases). V was cut by 3 bases and J by 3 bases, with 12 bases left in between. In germline, CDR1 is SGHAT, CDR2 FQDESV (reference sequence). The CDR3 totals 15 residues. CDR3 DNA sequence: TGTGCCAGCAGCTTTGGCCAGGGAATCTACAATGAGCAGTTCTTC. This gives the protein CASSFGQGIYNEQFF.